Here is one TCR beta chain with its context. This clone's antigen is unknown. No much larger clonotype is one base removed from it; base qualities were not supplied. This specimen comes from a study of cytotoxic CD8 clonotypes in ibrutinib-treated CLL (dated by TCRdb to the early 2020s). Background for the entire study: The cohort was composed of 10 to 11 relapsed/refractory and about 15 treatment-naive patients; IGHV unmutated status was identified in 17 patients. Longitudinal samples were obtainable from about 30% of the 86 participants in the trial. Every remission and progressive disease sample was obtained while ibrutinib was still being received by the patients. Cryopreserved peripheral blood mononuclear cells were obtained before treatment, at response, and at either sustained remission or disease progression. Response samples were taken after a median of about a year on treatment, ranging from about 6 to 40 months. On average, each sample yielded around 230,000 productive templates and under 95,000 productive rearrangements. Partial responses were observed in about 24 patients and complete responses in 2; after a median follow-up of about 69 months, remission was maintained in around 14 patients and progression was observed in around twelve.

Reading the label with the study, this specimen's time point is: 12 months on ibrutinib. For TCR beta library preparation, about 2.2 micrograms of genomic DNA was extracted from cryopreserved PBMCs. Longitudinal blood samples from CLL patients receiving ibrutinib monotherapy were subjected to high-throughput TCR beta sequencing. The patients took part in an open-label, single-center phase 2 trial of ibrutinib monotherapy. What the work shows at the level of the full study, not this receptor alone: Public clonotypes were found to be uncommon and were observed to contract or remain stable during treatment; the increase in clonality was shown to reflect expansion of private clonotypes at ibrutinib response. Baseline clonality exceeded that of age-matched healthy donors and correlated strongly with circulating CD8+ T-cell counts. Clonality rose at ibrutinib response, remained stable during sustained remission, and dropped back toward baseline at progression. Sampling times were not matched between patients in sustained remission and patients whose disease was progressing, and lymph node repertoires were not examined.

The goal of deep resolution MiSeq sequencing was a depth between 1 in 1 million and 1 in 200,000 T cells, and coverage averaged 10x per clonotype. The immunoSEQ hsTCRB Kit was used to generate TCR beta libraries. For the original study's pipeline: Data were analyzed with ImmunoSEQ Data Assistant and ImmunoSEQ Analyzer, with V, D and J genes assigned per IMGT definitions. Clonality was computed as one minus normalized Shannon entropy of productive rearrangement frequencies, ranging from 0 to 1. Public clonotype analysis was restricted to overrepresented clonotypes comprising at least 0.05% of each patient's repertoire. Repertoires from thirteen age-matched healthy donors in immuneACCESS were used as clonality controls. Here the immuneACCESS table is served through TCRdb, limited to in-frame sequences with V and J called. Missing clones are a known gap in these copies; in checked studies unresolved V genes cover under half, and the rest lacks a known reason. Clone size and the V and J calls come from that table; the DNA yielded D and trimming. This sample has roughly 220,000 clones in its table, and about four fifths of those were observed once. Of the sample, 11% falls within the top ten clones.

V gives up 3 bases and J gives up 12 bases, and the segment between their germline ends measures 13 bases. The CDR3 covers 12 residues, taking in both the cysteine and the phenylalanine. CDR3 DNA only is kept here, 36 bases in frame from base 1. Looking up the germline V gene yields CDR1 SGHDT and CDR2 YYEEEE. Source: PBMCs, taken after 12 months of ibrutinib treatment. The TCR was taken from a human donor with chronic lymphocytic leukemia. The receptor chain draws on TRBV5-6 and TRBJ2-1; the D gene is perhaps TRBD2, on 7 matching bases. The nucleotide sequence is TGTGCCAGCAGCTCTACAGGGAGGGGGCAGTTCTTC. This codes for CASSSTGRGQFF. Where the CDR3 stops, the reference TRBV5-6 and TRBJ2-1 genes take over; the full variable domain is DAGVTQSPTHLIKTRGQQVTLRCSPKSGHDTVSWYQQALGQGPQFIFQYYEEEERQRGNFPDRFSGHQFPNYSSELNVNALLLGDSALYLCASSSTGRGQFFGPGTRLTVL.